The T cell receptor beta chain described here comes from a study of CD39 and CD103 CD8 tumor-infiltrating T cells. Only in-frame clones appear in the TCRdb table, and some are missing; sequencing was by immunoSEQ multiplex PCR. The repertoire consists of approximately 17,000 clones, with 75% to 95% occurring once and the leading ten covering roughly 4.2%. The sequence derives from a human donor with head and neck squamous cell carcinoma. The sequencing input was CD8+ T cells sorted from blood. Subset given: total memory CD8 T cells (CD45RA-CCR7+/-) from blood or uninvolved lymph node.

The CDR3 here is CASSWGRDKQETQYF. CDR3 sequence (DNA): TGTGCCAGCAGTTGGGGCCGGGACAAGCAAGAGACCCAGTACTTC. V usage is TRBV28 and J usage is TRBJ2-5, with D perhaps TRBD1 (6 bases). The CDR3 has 15 amino acids. Trimming stripped 4 bases from V and 2 bases from J, with 14 bases between. Germline V CDR1 and CDR2: MDHEN, SYDVKM.